This is a list of T cell receptor beta chains from one sample in a study of T and B cells in COVID-19 patients. One entry per CDR3 protein, called by TCRdb with MiXCR from the multiplex PCR reads. The sample carries some 5,000 distinct CDR3 sequences, roughly a fifth recorded once. Sequenced sample: blood. The receptors were sampled from a human donor with active COVID-19. Both conserved end residues are part of each CDR3. A D gene is named only where the DNA matches it firmly. The size of a clone is reported for some rows only, either as once, few or many, or as a class for expanded clones.

v_gene,j_gene,abundance,d_gene,CDR3aa,CDR3nt
TRBV5-5,TRBJ1-1,medium-sized,-,CASSLYADEAFF,TGTGCCAGCAGCTTGTACGCGGATGAGGCTTTCTTT
TRBV19,TRBJ2-2,large,-,CASSTRGRKGGRTGELFF,TGTGCCAGTAGTACCAGGGGACGCAAGGGGGGGCGGACCGGGGAGCTGTTTTTT
TRBV11-2,TRBJ2-3,few,TRBD1,CASSLETGYTSTQYF,TGTGCCAGCAGCTTAGAGACAGGGTATACGTCCACGCAGTATTTT
TRBV29-1,TRBJ2-1,-,TRBD1,CSVGQGQGLNEQFF,TGCAGCGTTGGTCAGGGACAGGGTCTTAATGAGCAGTTCTTC
TRBV6-2/TRBV6-3,TRBJ2-3,medium-sized,TRBD2,CASTQGLAGGDTQYF,TGTGCCAGCACCCAAGGACTAGCGGGAGGAGATACGCAGTATTTT
TRBV18,TRBJ1-2,many,TRBD1,CASSQNGQGVSGYTF,TGTGCCAGCTCACAAAACGGACAGGGAGTTTCTGGCTACACCTTC
TRBV27,TRBJ1-2,medium-sized,-,CASSRPGTRSYGYTF,TGTGCCAGCAGCCGTCCCGGGACGCGATCCTATGGCTACACCTTC
TRBV7-9,TRBJ1-5,-,TRBD1,CASSLEGGGQPQHF,TGTGCCAGCAGCTTAGAAGGGGGCGGGCAGCCCCAGCATTTT
TRBV30,TRBJ2-7,medium-sized,-,CAWGEGGAPGEQYF,TGTGCCTGGGGTGAGGGGGGGGCCCCGGGCGAGCAGTACTTC
TRBV6-4,TRBJ2-1,many,-,CARPASYNEQFF,TGTGCCAGACCGGCCTCCTACAATGAGCAGTTCTTC
TRBV6-2/TRBV6-3,TRBJ1-5,once,-,CASSYVGVYAQPQHF,TGTGCCAGCAGTTACGTCGGGGTATATGCTCAGCCCCAGCATTTT
TRBV19,TRBJ1-1,medium-sized,-,CASIGGALNTEAFF,TGTGCCAGTATAGGAGGGGCTCTGAACACTGAAGCTTTCTTT
TRBV7-2,TRBJ2-5,-,-,CASSLGWTQYF,TGTGCCAGCAGCTTAGGATGGACCCAGTACTTC
TRBV29-1,TRBJ2-3,-,TRBD1,CSAGQGARSDTQYF,TGCAGCGCTGGACAGGGGGCAAGATCAGATACGCAGTATTTT
TRBV6-6,TRBJ2-2,medium-sized,-,CASSSHREAGTGELFF,TGTGCCAGCAGTTCACACAGGGAAGCGGGGACCGGGGAGCTGTTTTTT
TRBV7-2,TRBJ2-5,-,TRBD1,CASSLATGVETQYF,TGTGCCAGCAGCTTAGCGACAGGGGTAGAGACCCAGTACTTC
TRBV9,TRBJ2-3,-,-,CASSPSAADTDTQYF,TGTGCCAGCAGCCCCTCAGCGGCGGATACAGATACGCAGTATTTT
TRBV19,TRBJ2-2,-,TRBD2,CASSMASGSTGELFF,TGTGCCAGTAGTATGGCTAGCGGTTCCACCGGGGAGCTGTTTTTT
TRBV18,TRBJ1-1,many,-,CASSPPVVNTEAFF,TGTGCCAGCTCACCACCGGTGGTGAACACTGAAGCTTTCTTT
TRBV12-3/TRBV12-4,TRBJ1-2,medium-sized,-,CASSASNYGYTF,TGTGCCAGCAGCGCGAGCAACTATGGCTACACCTTC
TRBV6-5,TRBJ2-7,medium-sized,-,CASGVRQSYEQYF,TGTGCCAGCGGGGTACGACAGTCCTACGAGCAGTACTTC
TRBV7-3,TRBJ2-2,few,-,CASSSRGGIGNTGELFF,TGTGCCAGCAGCTCTCGTGGGGGGATCGGAAACACCGGGGAGCTGTTTTTT
TRBV7-2,TRBJ2-7,medium-sized,TRBD2,CASSSSGGPYEQYF,TGTGCCAGCAGCTCTAGCGGGGGCCCCTACGAGCAGTACTTC